This entry describes one TCR beta chain. This clone was found a few times. Its specific antigen is unknown. Base qualities were left out, and no much larger clone turns up one base away. Germline trimming: 2 bases from V, 0 bases from J; junction bases outside gene matches: 6. Per the germline V gene (reference sequence), MNHEY is the CDR1 and SMNVEV is the CDR2. The CDR3 starts with the cysteine, ends with the phenylalanine, and has 16 residues. Of the read, only the CDR3 DNA is kept; its 48 bases are in frame from base 1. The cohort was made up of under 800 healthy bone marrow donors. All cohort members were sampled while nominally healthy, although unrecorded immune exposures were likely present. The donor was CMV seronegative and was included in the group of 352 seronegative cohort members. Every donor gave a peripheral blood sample, and the peripheral blood mononuclear cells from that sample were used for TCR beta sequencing. Genomic DNA was extracted from the blood cell samples with the Qiagen DNeasy Blood Extraction Kit.

This entry belongs to a study of cytomegalovirus exposure and HLA in healthy donors (dated by TCRdb to 2015 to 2018). About the full investigation: In an earlier analysis of under 750 of the donors, 276 Gb of sequence data and just under 120 million unique TCR beta sequences from roughly 190 million T cells were reported. Because of strong linkage in the cohort, roughly five DR-DQ haplotypes were treated as single units for association and clustering. Alongside the repertoire data, information on donor age, sex, ethnicity and CMV serostatus was compiled. The T cell repertoires of several hundred subjects were profiled by immunosequencing and related to cytomegalovirus serostatus. Every repertoire in the discovery cohort had been generated on one and the same sequencing platform. To decide whether each TCR beta V gene segment behaved as functional or pseudogenic, an earlier analysis of over 500 of the donors relied on high-throughput TCR beta sequencing. The study aimed to test whether cataloging public T cell receptors could reveal signatures of past pathogen exposure. A later analysis re-examined previously published TCR beta repertoires from around 670 donors and added high-resolution HLA genotyping to investigate patterns of TCR occurrence. Around 330 gigabases of sequencing data and tens of millions of unique TCR sequences made up an early release that covered some 640 HLA-typed donors. Genome-wide SNP genotypes for about 65% of the roughly 670 donors were used in a later genetic analysis, which treated that subset as a discovery cohort. Of the 300 to 500 genotyped donors, over 80% were placed in the genetic ancestry cluster associated with self-reported Caucasian donors. On average, roughly 250,000 unique TCR beta nucleotide sequences were sequenced per donor among 398 genotyped donors of the cohort, with 15% to 20% of those sequences being non-productive. To predict cytomegalovirus infection status, the study combined high-throughput TCR immunosequencing, statistical association of individual TCRs with disease status, and machine learning. Typing coverage varied by locus: roughly 629-630 donors for A, B, C, DRB1 and DQB1; approximately 500 for DQA1; approximately 610 for DPA1; 450 to 480 for DPB1. In the later analysis, no new phenotypic data were used to find candidate immune exposures; instead, reliance was placed on TCR beta sequences and their occurrence across donors. Both class I and class II loci were covered by HLA typing, at four-digit resolution. A separate validation cohort of roughly 130 different subjects was used in addition to the roughly 720-subject first cohort. General conclusions and limits of the study: In the study, about 150 TCR beta chains were listed as associated with cytomegalovirus. Some IMGT-functional V segments, including TRBV6-2 and TRBV6-3, could not be distinguished by the 87-base-pair reads and were therefore excluded. Immune exposure information for the cohort was limited to CMV serostatus. According to a later analysis, parvovirus B19, influenza, CMV and Epstein-Barr virus appeared linked to several top co-occurrence clusters. A later analysis found that TCR association rates varied across HLA loci, with DRB1 alleles showing the most associated TCRs and HLA-C alleles the fewest. Specific HLA alleles were associated with 16,951 TCR beta sequences at a false discovery rate of 0.05 in a later analysis. Most CMV-associated TCR beta chains appeared to be HLA-restricted in a later analysis, and the HLA associations seemed to be driven largely by CMV exposure. The classifier was reported to diagnose cytomegalovirus status with high specificity and sensitivity in both the original and validation cohorts. When HLA alleles, especially DR and DQ, strongly co-occurred, TCR associations were difficult to assign to individual alleles. Because HLA typing was missing for some donors at each locus, association tests included only the typed subset. In an earlier analysis of approximately 590 of the donors, most TCR beta V segments were observed in productive rearrangements about 87% or about 30% of the time, broadly matching IMGT annotations. In vitro tests confirmed that a few of the cytomegalovirus-associated TCR beta chains recognize cytomegalovirus antigens. It was suggested by the authors that the approach could potentially be generalized to other disease states and immunological phenotypes. A further reported finding was that TCR beta sequences accurately predicted the HLA-A and HLA-B alleles for most subjects in the first cohort. Because counts were too low, 15 to 20 rarely observed V segments, including chromosome 9 orphons, were left out of the earlier analysis of a few hundred of the donors. Linkage disequilibrium might explain the correlated functional status among segregating V segments, but an unknown experimental factor could not be excluded. Only TCR beta chains were sequenced in this cohort, and the absence of alpha or paired-chain data limited detectable features. Compared with the approximately 710-donor mean, donors in an Asian-associated ancestry cluster had fewer N-insertions in productive TCRs, according to a later genetic analysis. Compared with equally common non-associated chains, HLA-associated TCR beta chains in a later analysis were more clonally expanded and had lower generation probabilities. The presence/absence analyses assumed that sequencing depth was roughly uniform across donors, and that assumption may not be true. The sequencing pipeline was judged likely to have produced a cluster of highly shared sequence variants as a technical artifact. Across donors, most TCR sequences were observed very rarely, whereas some public TCRs were present in many individuals. In a later genetic analysis, a missense DCLRE1C variant was associated with V-gene and J-gene trimming of TCR beta chains, and the association was replicated in an independent cohort.

Library preparation was by the immunoSEQ multiplex PCR assay. The multiplex PCR relied on a mix of 60 forward primers for TCR Vbeta segments and 13 reverse primers for TCR Jbeta segments. A multiplex PCR assay on genomic DNA amplified the CDR3 region of rearranged TCR beta genes. Amplified TCR beta libraries were sequenced as 87-base-pair reads on the Illumina HiSeq System. The paper's processing steps were these. A later analysis tallied around 82 million unique TCR beta chains across the 666 repertoires, and about 10 million of those chains were shared by two or more donors. Raw reads were error-corrected and collapsed into unique sequences with a nearest-neighbor algorithm that merged closely related sequences to remove PCR and sequencing errors. V, D and J gene segments were assigned by aligning CDR3 sequences to IMGT reference sequences. Each retained sequence needed at least a six-nucleotide match to both a V gene segment and a J gene segment. A rearrangement was called productive if the CDR3 had no stop codons and remained in frame with V and J, and every other rearrangement was called non-productive. CDR3 was defined by IMGT convention, running from the second conserved V-encoded cysteine to the conserved J-encoded phenylalanine. Sequences without an unambiguous match to a single V gene segment were excluded from the earlier analysis of 450 to 750 of the donors. An earlier analysis of several hundred of the donors called V segments functional above 56.7% productive rearrangements and segregating when the between-donor standard deviation exceeded 5%. A statistical classification framework was developed to diagnose cytomegalovirus status using the catalog of TCR beta chain sequences. A later analysis assigned V and J genes by comparing TCR nucleotide sequences with IMGT/GENE-DB human TR gene sequences. The TCRdist pipeline was used in a later analysis to assign CDR3 sequences and most-parsimonious VDJ recombination scenarios. In a later analysis, each TCR beta chain was defined by its CDR3 amino acid sequence together with its V-gene family, and reads lacking a unique V-gene family were excluded. As a way to deal with suspected cross-contamination and a sequencing artifact, a later analysis dropped under 600 nucleotide sequences that were highly shared and had low generation probability. In a later analysis, a clonal expansion index was calculated for each public chain from normalized within-repertoire ranks of inferred template counts. Generation probabilities in a later analysis came from a VDJ recombination model fitted to out-of-frame rearrangements, and those results were checked against IGoR. In a later analysis, TCR-TCR, TCR-HLA and TCR-CMV co-occurrence was scored with hypergeometric tests, and a repertoire-size bias correction was applied to TCR pairs. To estimate false discovery rates, a later analysis permuted the HLA or CMV assignments 20 times. A later analysis grouped co-occurring TCRs with DBSCAN, adding TCRdist sequence similarity when clustering within HLA-allele-positive subsets. Co-occurrence clustering excluded repertoires with fewer than 30,000 or more than 120,000 public chains, plus five with anomalous nucleotide sharing. This is the immuneACCESS table as TCRdb keeps it, with only in-frame sequences that have V and J called. A part of the clones is gone; compared with another copy, unresolved V genes explain less than half, and the rest is unexplained. V and J calls plus clone size are reproduced from that table; the DNA served to infer D and trimming. Here the sample has some 160,000 clones; approximately 9% occur a single time. Jointly, the top ten make up approximately 1.8% of the sample.

Input material: PBMCs. The receptor comes from a male donor in good health and CMV-seronegative. This receptor chain uses TRBV27 and TRBJ1-1; 7 central bases correspond to TRBD1. CDR3 sequence: CASSLQGVSMNTEAFF. Read as DNA, the sequence is TGTGCCAGCAGTTTACAGGGGGTCAGTATGAACACTGAAGCTTTCTTT.